Listed below are T cell receptor beta chains from one sample, sequenced in a study of T cell responses to AZD1222 COVID-19 vaccine. Libraries were prepared by immunoSEQ multiplex PCR; TCRdb keeps only in-frame clonotypes and omits some of them. The sample has about 120,000 clones; around 89% are singletons. The material sequenced was peripheral blood, taken 28 days after the second AZD1222 dose. The origin of the receptors is an adult who received the AZD1222 COVID-19 vaccine. CDR3s include the opening cysteine and the closing phenylalanine or tryptophan. The D gene is left open where the match is weak. A clone size is listed for some rows: how often the clone was seen (once, few, many), or a class if it is expanded.

clone_size d_call j_call v_call cdr3_aa cdr3_nt
. . TRBJ2-1 TRBV9 CASSPRNRDPLLF TGTGCCAGCAGCCCCCGGAACCGGGACCCCCTGCTCTTC
. . TRBJ1-5 TRBV7-2 CASSLVDNQPQHF TGTGCCAGCAGCTTAGTTGACAATCAGCCCCAGCATTTT
once TRBD1 TRBJ2-7 TRBV19 CASGGQGAYEQYF TGTGCCAGTGGGGGACAGGGGGCCTACGAGCAGTACTTC
. TRBD1 TRBJ1-5 TRBV7-2 CASSAWTGRDQPQHF TGTGCCAGCAGCGCCTGGACAGGACGGGATCAGCCCCAGCATTTT
. TRBD2 TRBJ2-4 TRBV6-2/TRBV6-3 CASTPRTLRASGVAKNIQYF TGTGCCAGCACCCCCCGAACACTCAGGGCTAGCGGAGTAGCCAAAAACATTCAGTACTTC
. TRBD1 TRBJ2-5 TRBV5-1 CASSLGYQGARKETQYF TGCGCCAGCAGCTTGGGGTACCAGGGGGCGCGGAAAGAGACCCAGTACTTC
. TRBD1 TRBJ2-3 TRBV4-2 CASSLNDRAVQYF TGTGCCAGCAGCCTTAACGACAGGGCAGTCCAGTATTTT
. TRBD1 TRBJ2-5 TRBV6-5 CASSYSGQQETQYF TGTGCCAGCAGTTACTCGGGACAGCAAGAGACCCAGTACTTC
. . TRBJ1-5 TRBV4-1 CASSQVGSNQPQHF TGCGCCAGCAGCCAAGTAGGCAGCAATCAGCCCCAGCATTTT
. . TRBJ2-4 TRBV30 CAWSSDSKNIQYF TGTGCCTGGAGTAGCGACAGCAAAAACATTCAGTACTTC
. . TRBJ2-7 TRBV19 CASSIAGGRVYEQYF TGTGCCAGTAGTATAGCCGGGGGGCGAGTCTACGAGCAGTACTTC
. . TRBJ2-3 TRBV11-3 CASSPHLGGPTDTQYF TGTGCCAGCAGCCCCCATTTAGGAGGGCCAACAGATACGCAGTATTTT
once . TRBJ2-7 TRBV18 CASSPPGLTYEQYF TGTGCCAGCTCACCACCGGGACTGACCTACGAGCAGTACTTC
. . TRBJ2-1 TRBV9 CASSAESNEQFF TGTGCCAGCAGCGCCGAAAGCAATGAGCAGTTCTTC
. . TRBJ2-5 TRBV21-1 CASSNPPRTREEETQYF TGTGCCAGCAGCAACCCCCCGCGGACAAGGGAGGAAGAGACCCAGTACTTC
. . TRBJ1-5 TRBV6-4 CASSERDNQPQHF TGTGCCAGCAGTGAAAGGGATAATCAGCCCCAGCATTTT
once TRBD2 TRBJ2-3 TRBV9 CASSVLAVITDTQYF TGTGCCAGCAGCGTACTAGCGGTGATTACAGATACGCAGTATTTT
. TRBD2 TRBJ2-5 TRBV9 CASSVGGAKGETQYF TGTGCCAGCAGCGTCGGGGGGGCTAAGGGAGAGACCCAGTACTTC
. . TRBJ1-1 TRBV11-3 CASTPGKGAEAFF TGTGCCAGCACCCCGGGGAAGGGGGCTGAAGCTTTCTTT
. . TRBJ2-7 TRBV9 CASSAPSSYEQYF TGTGCCAGCAGCGCCCCAAGCTCCTACGAGCAGTACTTC
. TRBD1 TRBJ1-1 TRBV30 CAWSVRGTGGKNTEAFF TGTGCCTGGAGTGTACGAGGGACAGGGGGTAAGAACACTGAAGCTTTCTTT
. . TRBJ2-2 TRBV11-3 CASSLETGELFF TGTGCCAGCAGCTTAGAAACCGGGGAGCTGTTTTTT
few . TRBJ1-2 TRBV4-2 CASTPSGLGYTF TGTGCCAGCACCCCAAGCGGACTTGGCTACACCTTC
. . TRBJ2-7 TRBV24-1 CATSQGIGPYEQYF TGTGCCACCAGCCAGGGGATAGGTCCCTACGAGCAGTACTTC
. TRBD2 TRBJ2-5 TRBV3-1/TRBV3-2 CASSPGLVRAQETQYF TGTGCCAGCAGCCCCGGACTAGTTCGGGCTCAAGAGACCCAGTACTTC
. . TRBJ2-1 TRBV13 CASSPPGSSTQYNEQFF TGTGCCAGCAGTCCTCCAGGGTCGAGTACACAGTACAATGAGCAGTTCTTC
. . TRBJ2-3 TRBV3-1/TRBV3-2 CASSQELRIGTDTQYF TGTGCCAGCAGCCAAGAGCTCAGGATCGGCACAGATACGCAGTATTTT
. . TRBJ1-1 TRBV3-1/TRBV3-2 CASSQANTEAFF TGTGCCAGCAGCCAGGCGAACACTGAAGCTTTCTTT
. TRBD1 TRBJ1-2 TRBV5-1 CASSPRTGDSYGYTF TGCGCCAGCAGCCCTCGGACAGGGGATAGCTATGGCTACACCTTC
. TRBD1 TRBJ1-2 TRBV9 CASSAFRGGQGAFGYTF TGTGCCAGCAGCGCCTTTAGAGGGGGACAGGGGGCGTTTGGCTACACCTTC
. . TRBJ2-2 TRBV18 CASSPPSPSTGELFF TGTGCCAGCTCACCTCCTAGCCCCTCGACAGGGGAGCTGTTTTTT
. . TRBJ1-4 TRBV18 CASSPPQAFNEKLFF TGTGCCAGCTCACCACCACAGGCATTTAATGAAAAACTGTTTTTT
. . TRBJ2-7 TRBV20-1 CSASGSYEQYF TGCAGTGCTAGCGGGTCCTACGAGCAGTACTTC
. . TRBJ2-1 TRBV7-3 CASSLDSGRHNEQFF TGTGCCAGCAGCTTAGATAGCGGACGGCACAATGAGCAGTTCTTC
. . TRBJ1-2 TRBV3-1/TRBV3-2 CASSQALKQGRDGYTF TGTGCCAGCAGCCAAGCCCTAAAACAGGGTAGGGATGGCTACACCTTC
few . TRBJ1-1 TRBV5-4 CASSLEGRLPEAFF TGTGCCAGCAGCTTGGAGGGTCGATTACCTGAAGCTTTCTTT
. . TRBJ2-7 TRBV18 CASSLIKYEQYF TGTGCCAGCTCCCTGATTAAGTACGAGCAGTACTTC
. . TRBJ2-2 TRBV21-1 CASSKALYSGNTGELFF TGTGCCAGCAGCAAAGCGCTTTACAGCGGGAACACCGGGGAGCTGTTTTTT
few . TRBJ1-6 TRBV7-3 CASSLWRFSPLHF TGTGCCAGCAGCTTATGGAGGTTTTCACCCCTCCACTTT
. . TRBJ1-1 TRBV24-1 CATSDSGRDNTEAFF TGTGCCACCAGTGATTCGGGTAGGGACAACACTGAAGCTTTCTTT
few . TRBJ2-1 TRBV6-2/TRBV6-3 CASSTFGEQFF TGTGCCAGCAGTACTTTCGGGGAGCAGTTCTTC
. . TRBJ1-2 TRBV12-1 CASSLGRGGMECGYTF TGTGCCAGCAGCTTGGGTCGTGGGGGTATGGAGTGTGGCTACACCTTC
. TRBD1 TRBJ2-1 TRBV4-3 CASSKYRDRGNEQFF TGCGCCAGCAGCAAATACCGGGACAGGGGAAATGAGCAGTTCTTC
. TRBD1 TRBJ1-1 TRBV6-5 CARTGGRKGNTEAFF TGTGCCAGAACAGGGGGCAGGAAGGGGAACACTGAAGCTTTCTTT
. . TRBJ1-5 TRBV28 CASSPPGGGGQPQHF TGTGCCAGCAGCCCCCCCGGGGGCGGAGGTCAGCCCCAGCATTTT
. TRBD1 TRBJ2-7 TRBV27 CASSPVPGQGFASYEQYF TGTGCCAGCAGTCCAGTGCCGGGACAGGGCTTCGCCTCCTACGAGCAGTACTTC
. . TRBJ2-3 TRBV7-2 CASSLGLGPVSDTQYF TGTGCCAGCAGCTTAGGCCTCGGGCCTGTTTCAGATACGCAGTATTTT
once . TRBJ2-1 TRBV14 CASSQKTGRDEQFF TGTGCCAGCAGCCAAAAGACAGGGAGGGATGAGCAGTTCTTC
. TRBD1 TRBJ1-2 TRBV7-9 CASSLNRAGQGGYTF TGTGCCAGCAGCTTAAACCGAGCAGGACAGGGAGGCTACACCTTC
. TRBD1 TRBJ1-1 TRBV10-3 CAISGQGETEAFF TGTGCCATCAGCGGACAGGGTGAGACTGAAGCTTTCTTT
. TRBD2 TRBJ2-7 TRBV27 CASRASGSYEQYF TGTGCCAGCAGGGCTAGCGGGAGCTACGAGCAGTACTTC
once . TRBJ1-4 TRBV9 CASSVGDSRLFF TGTGCCAGCAGCGTAGGAGACAGCAGACTGTTTTTT
. . TRBJ2-3 TRBV9 CASSVVPVAVSTDTQYF TGTGCCAGCAGCGTAGTCCCCGTAGCGGTTAGCACAGATACGCAGTATTTT